The 26 T cell receptor beta chains presented below share a single source sample, sequenced in a study of cytomegalovirus exposure and HLA in healthy donors. Vbeta (60) and Jbeta (13) primers were used in the PCR. The assay was immunoSEQ multiplex PCR, and TCRdb's table has in-frame clones only and misses some. The data contain about 240,000 clones, about 81% of them singletons. The specimen was PBMCs. These receptors came from a woman aged 55-70 years in good health and CMV-seropositive.

This chain links TRBV5-1 with TRBJ1-1; D call uncertain. V lost 0 bases to trimming and J lost 0 bases, with 6 bases between them. The length of the CDR3 is 14 residues. Germline lookup yields CDR1 SGHRS and CDR2 YFSETQ. The CDR3 protein is CASSLASLNTEAFF. In DNA form, the CDR3 reads TGCGCCAGCAGCTTGGCCAGTCTGAACACTGAAGCTTTCTTT.

The chain joins TRBV27 to TRBJ1-5, with 8 bases fitting TRBD1. This CDR3 region has 14 residues. Trimming removed 3 bases from V and 5 bases from J; junction bases left unmatched: 3. Germline V gene lookup returns CDR1 MNHEY and CDR2 SMNVEV (reference sequence). The CDR3 DNA reads TGTGCCAGCAGTTTCGGGACAGGAGATCAGCCCCAGCATTTT. Encoded protein: CASSFGTGDQPQHF.

This chain links TRBV13 with TRBJ2-7; TRBD2 aligns across 8 bases. The CDR3 is made up of 12 amino acids. The germline V gene has CDR1 PRHDT and CDR2 FYEKMQ (reference sequence). The J segment lost 6 bases and the V segment lost 5 bases, leaving 3 bases of the junction unmatched. CDR3 bases: TGTGCCAGCAGCAGAAGCGGGAGCGAGCAGTACTTC. Translating it yields CASSRSGSEQYF.

The CDR3 nucleotides read TGTGCCAGCAGTTTGAGACAGGGGGCACGGACAGATACGCAGTATTTT. It codes for CASSLRQGARTDTQYF. This rearrangement joins TRBV27 to TRBJ2-3, with 10 bases lining up with TRBD1. Trimming removed 3 bases from V and 3 bases from J; junction bases left unmatched: 6. Germline V gene sequence: CDR1 MNHEY, CDR2 SMNVEV (reference sequence). The CDR3 length is 16 residues.

The CDR3 loop reads CASSLGREQFF. CDR3 nucleotides: TGTGCCAGCAGTCTAGGACGGGAACAGTTCTTC. This chain uses TRBV7-9 with TRBJ2-1, with D perhaps TRBD2 (5 bases). Germline CDR1 and CDR2: SEHNR and FQNEAQ (reference sequence). Trimming removed 6 bases at V and 13 bases at J, with 13 bases between. The CDR3 is made up of 11 amino acids.

The chain links TRBV2 to TRBJ2-5; D is unresolved. The CDR3 is 13 residues long. Trimming pared 7 bases from V and 4 bases from J, leaving 13 bases between. CDR1 is SNHLY, CDR2 FYNNEI, per germline. CDR3 region: CASTLKLIETQYF. The CDR3 region has the DNA TGTGCCAGCACCCTAAAGCTGATAGAGACCCAGTACTTC. The complete variable domain, with remaining parts taken from reference TRBV2 and TRBJ2-5, reads EPEVTQTPSHQVTQMGQEVILRCVPISNHLYFYWYRQILGQKVEFLVSFYNNEISEKSEIFDDQFSVERPDGSNFTLKIRSTKLEDSAMYFCASTLKLIETQYFGPGTRLLVL.

This clone occurred a few times. This chain connects TRBV6-5 to TRBJ2-1; 7 bases agree with TRBD2. The CDR3 loop spans 13 amino acids. Germline CDR1 is MNHEY and CDR2 is SVGAGI. The junction had 6 bases not matched to a gene; V was cut back by 7 bases and J by 6 bases. CDR3 sequence reads: CASNQGGFNEQFF. CDR3 DNA: TGTGCCAGCAACCAGGGAGGGTTCAATGAGCAGTTCTTC.

A single count supports this clone. The J gene is TRBJ1-2, the V gene TRBV19, with D uncertain. Germline CDR1 is LNHDA and CDR2 is SQIVND (reference sequence). Deletions cut 4 bases from V and 0 bases from J, with 6 bases between. The CDR3 totals 13 residues. The CDR3 bases are TGTGCCAGTAGTACGGGAGCTAACTATGGCTACACCTTC. Its protein product is CASSTGANYGYTF.

This clone was counted a single time. J is TRBJ2-5 and V is TRBV5-1; a weak D match, TRBD1 (6 bases). This CDR3 spans 15 amino acids. Germline lookup yields CDR1 SGHRS and CDR2 YFSETQ. Trimming took off 0 bases at V and 5 bases at J, with 14 bases between the two ends. CDR3 nucleotide sequence: TGCGCCAGCAGCTTGGACAGGGTGGGAGTTGAGACCCAGTACTTC. It encodes CASSLDRVGVETQYF.

The rearrangement joins TRBV18 to TRBJ1-5, with D unclear. Trimming shortened V by 4 bases and J by 3 bases, and 13 bases separated the two germline ends. The CDR3 is 15 residues long. Germline V gene sequence: CDR1 KGHSH, CDR2 LQKENI. The CDR3 DNA reads TGTGCCAGCTCACTGGGAGGAAATCTCAATCAGCCCCAGCATTTT. It codes for CASSLGGNLNQPQHF.

In its sample, this clone was seen a few times. The V and J genes are TRBV5-6 and TRBJ1-1; D remains ambiguous. The V and J ends lost 1 base and 7 bases respectively, with 14 bases between them. This CDR3 has 14 amino acids. Germline V lookup: CDR1 SGHDT, CDR2 YYEEEE. The DNA for the CDR3 is TGTGCCAGCAGCTTGCAGGCTGGTCCGGATGAAGCTTTCTTT. The encoded protein is CASSLQAGPDEAFF.

The chain is built from TRBV9 and TRBJ2-5; TRBD2 matches 8 bases. The J call may be wrong; the DNA end is better matched by TRBJ2-7. CDR1 is SGDLS, CDR2 YYNGEE, per germline. CDR3 size: 15 residues. DNA for the CDR3: TGTGCCAGCAGCGTAGGGTGGGCGGGAGGCTACGAGCAGTACTTC. This encodes CASSVGWAGGYEQYF.

This clone occurred once. The chain links TRBV11-2 to TRBJ2-3; 7 nucleotides agree with TRBD2. CDR1 is SGHAT, CDR2 FQNNGV, per germline. V was clipped by 4 bases and J by 5 bases; unmatched bases: 9. The CDR3 has 15 residues. CDR3 sequence: CASSSGWGGGDTQYF. The CDR3 DNA follows: TGTGCCAGCAGCTCCGGGTGGGGGGGAGGAGATACGCAGTATTTT.

The chain joins TRBV2 to TRBJ2-4; 14 positions agree with TRBD2. Trimming removed 6 bases from V and 8 bases from J; junction bases left unmatched: 6. This CDR3 has 15 residues. Germline V gene lookup returns CDR1 SNHLY and CDR2 FYNNEI. This CDR3 is CASRQGLAGAYIQYF. CDR3 nucleotide sequence: TGTGCCAGCAGGCAGGGACTAGCGGGAGCATACATTCAGTACTTC. The full variable domain, its missing parts supplied by reference TRBV2 and TRBJ2-4, is EPEVTQTPSHQVTQMGQEVILRCVPISNHLYFYWYRQILGQKVEFLVSFYNNEISEKSEIFDDQFSVERPDGSNFTLKIRSTKLEDSAMYFCASRQGLAGAYIQYFGAGTRLSVL.

This chain joins TRBV5-1 and TRBJ1-1; 9 bases line up with TRBD1. CDR3 length: 16 residues. The germline V gene has CDR1 SGHRS and CDR2 YFSETQ. V shed 4 bases, J shed 2 bases, and the junction held 9 bases outside the gene matches. Written as DNA, the CDR3 is TGCGCCAGCAGCCGGGAGCGGACAGGGGTTAACACTGAAGCTTTCTTT. Translated: CASSRERTGVNTEAFF.

The chain has TRBV7-9 and TRBJ1-3; tentative D call: TRBD1 (6 bases). The CDR3 runs to 15 residues. Trimming took off 8 bases at V and 4 bases at J, with 18 bases between the two ends. Germline values: CDR1 SEHNR, CDR2 FQNEAQ (reference sequence). CDR3 DNA sequence: TGTGCCAGCGAACTTCGGATACAGGGAGGAAACACCATATATTTT. This codes for CASELRIQGGNTIYF.

This clone was detected a few times. The chain carries TRBV2 and TRBJ1-1, with D perhaps matching TRBD1 (5 bases). Germline-derived CDR1 and CDR2 are SNHLY and FYNNEI. The CDR3 consists of 14 residues. Trimming took 6 bases from V and 1 from J, leaving 12 bases between them. This CDR3 is CASRLTDRNTEAFF. The CDR3, as DNA: TGTGCCAGCAGGCTGACCGACAGGAACACTGAAGCTTTCTTT. Full variable domain (missing parts from reference TRBV2 and TRBJ1-1): EPEVTQTPSHQVTQMGQEVILRCVPISNHLYFYWYRQILGQKVEFLVSFYNNEISEKSEIFDDQFSVERPDGSNFTLKIRSTKLEDSAMYFCASRLTDRNTEAFFGQGTRLTVV.

The chain employs TRBV19 and TRBJ2-5; TRBD2 agrees at 8 bases. The assigned J gene may be wrong: the sequence end matches TRBJ2-7 better. The CDR3 is 14 amino acids. Germline V lookup: CDR1 LNHDA, CDR2 SQIVND (reference sequence). In DNA, the CDR3 is TGTGCCAGTAGTAGGGACGGGGGGGTCTACGAGCAGTACTTC. Residues: CASSRDGGVYEQYF.

The rearrangement links TRBV5-6 to TRBJ1-1; weak D call: TRBD1 (6 bases). This CDR3 region has 15 residues. V shed 4 bases and J shed 1 base, with 14 bases lying between them. Looked up from germline, CDR1 is SGHDT and CDR2 is YYEEEE. The CDR3 reads CASSLRGGGNTEAFF. The CDR3 region has the DNA TGTGCCAGCAGCCTGCGAGGGGGGGGGAACACTGAAGCTTTCTTT.

The chain employs TRBV5-1 and TRBJ2-1, with a weak D call TRBD2 (5 bases). Germline loops: CDR1 SGHRS, CDR2 YFSETQ. This CDR3 region has 16 residues. V lost 4 bases to trimming and J lost 2 bases, with 16 bases between them. Here the CDR3 DNA reads TGCGCCAGCAGCCAAGTCGGAGCGGTTCCCTACAATGAGCAGTTCTTC. Translating it yields CASSQVGAVPYNEQFF. Variable domain in full (rest from reference TRBV5-1 and TRBJ2-1): KAGVTQTPRYLIKTRGQQVTLSCSPISGHRSVSWYQQTPGQGLQFLFEYFSETQRNKGNFPGRFSGRQFSNSRSEMNVSTLELGDSALYLCASSQVGAVPYNEQFFGPGTRLTVL.

The chain uses TRBV5-1 and TRBJ2-1; 8 nucleotides agree with TRBD2. J was trimmed by 3 bases and V by 0 bases; bases with no gene match: 2. This CDR3 region has 15 residues. Per germline, CDR1 SGHRS and CDR2 YFSETQ. CDR3 coding DNA: TGCGCCAGCAGCTTGGGGACTAGCAACTACAATGAGCAGTTCTTC. Translating gives CASSLGTSNYNEQFF.

The chain links TRBV6-5 to TRBJ1-5, with 7 positions matching TRBD1. J gave up 7 bases and V 6 bases, and 9 bases lay outside the gene matches. The germline CDR1 and CDR2 sequences are MNHEY and SVGAGI. The CDR3 loop spans 14 amino acids. CDR3 in amino acids: CASSRRQGGQPQHF. The CDR3 DNA is TGTGCCAGCAGCCGCCGACAGGGCGGGCAGCCCCAGCATTTT.

V is TRBV6-1 and J is TRBJ1-2, with D perhaps matching TRBD1 (6 bases). Germline CDR1 reads MNHNS; CDR2 reads SASEGT. The CDR3 spans 14 residues. Trimming stripped 5 bases from V and 4 bases from J, with 14 bases between. CDR3 nucleotides: TGTGCCAGCAGTACCCAGGACAGCCGCTATGGCTACACCTTC. Translation gives CASSTQDSRYGYTF.

CDR3 coding DNA: TGTGCCAGCAGTTACTCAGCCAGGGATCCGTACGAGCAGTACTTC. Translated: CASSYSARDPYEQYF. This sequence joins TRBV6-6 and TRBJ2-7, with TRBD1 as a possible D gene (5 bases). Germline V gives CDR1 MNHNY, CDR2 SVGAGI (reference sequence). The CDR3 consists of 15 residues. The germline V and J ends were trimmed by 0 bases and 4 bases, with 13 bases remaining between them.

This clone was seen once. This rearrangement joins TRBV6-5 to TRBJ1-1, with no clear D. The V gene lost 5 bases and the J gene lost 3 bases, with 13 bases spanning the gap. Germline V lookup: CDR1 MNHEY, CDR2 SVGAGI. The CDR3 spans 14 residues. In DNA form, the CDR3 reads TGTGCCAGCAGTGTTAACATTGAGGACACTGAAGCTTTCTTT. Residues: CASSVNIEDTEAFF.

V and J are TRBV4-1 and TRBJ2-3, with D possibly TRBD2 on 6 matching bases. Looked up from germline, CDR1 is MGHRA and CDR2 is YSYEKL. V gave up 0 bases and J gave up 2 bases, with 24 bases separating them. The CDR3 length is 20 residues. CDR3 sequence (DNA): TGCGCCAGCAGCCAAGATAACCTAGGGAGGAGCGGAACCTCCACAGATACGCAGTATTTT. This codes for CASSQDNLGRSGTSTDTQYF.